This T cell receptor (beta chain) came from a study of shared clonotypes between healthy human individuals. The germline V gene has CDR1 MDHEN and CDR2 SYDVKM. V lost 4 bases to trimming and J lost 1 base, with 8 bases between them. The CDR3 has 13 amino acids. Of note for this clone: Its antigen remains unknown. Distinct nucleotide sequences in the sample also encode this CDR3.

Naive CD4+ cells were CD45RA-selected; the remaining cells were memory. Sequenced by immunoSEQ multiplex PCR; TCRdb stores in-frame clones only, minus some. The table shows 2 million to 2.5 million clones, with nearly 97% occurring only once. Study-wide points: Researchers found naive subsets generally carried larger estimated richness than memory subsets.

Source material: naive CD4+ T cells sorted from blood. The subset denotes: CD45RA+ positively selected. This TCR came from a man between 18 and 35 years old in good health. This chain links TRBV28 with TRBJ2-7; no firm D call. The DNA of the CDR3 is TGTGCCAGCAGTTCCTCTCTTTCCTACGAGCAGTACTTC. Protein: CASSSSLSYEQYF.